The next 21 T cell receptor beta chains were all read from a single sample in a study of T cells expressing NK-cell markers (TCRdb year 2020). Library preparation was by 5' RACE. Instrument on record: Illumina HiSeq 2000. TCRdb reprocessed the reads; each CDR3 protein sequence makes one entry, and DNA is unavailable. The sample's own table lists about 380,000 distinct CDR3 sequences. The ten top clones hold around 4.9% of the sample. The sample taken for sequencing was blood T cells: a sorted CD56 or NKG2C T cell subset, CD4+ or CD8+ T cells, or bulk PBMC T cells (not recorded which). The receptor source for this set is a man aged 18 to 69 in good health.

Judged by frequency, this clonotype is medium-sized (0.01 to 0.1%). This chain's CDR3 is CASSLERGAYEQFF. The chain has TRBV12-3 or TRBV12-4 and TRBJ2-1; TCRdb's D gene call, TRBD1, goes unchecked for lack of DNA. The CDR3 runs to 14 residues.

V is TRBV12-3 or TRBV12-4 and J is TRBJ1-6; TCRdb returns TRBD1, unconfirmable since there is no DNA. The CDR3 is made up of 14 amino acids. CDR3 loop: CASSPQGLGSPLHF.

This chain uses TRBV5-1 with TRBJ2-1; TCRdb gives TRBD2 as the D gene, but with no DNA this cannot be confirmed. The CDR3 runs to 19 residues. In germline, CDR1 is SGHRS, CDR2 YFSETQ. The CDR3 region is CASRTLPGLAGAIYNEQFF. Variable domain in full (rest from reference TRBV5-1 and TRBJ2-1): KAGVTQTPRYLIKTRGQQVTLSCSPISGHRSVSWYQQTPGQGLQFLFEYFSETQRNKGNFPGRFSGRQFSNSRSEMNVSTLELGDSALYLCASRTLPGLAGAIYNEQFFGPGTRLTVL.

The V and J genes are TRBV3-1 and TRBJ2-7; TCRdb returns TRBD2, unconfirmable since there is no DNA. In germline, CDR1 is LGHDT, CDR2 YNNKEL (reference sequence). This CDR3 has 15 residues. CDR3 in amino acids: CASRDRSGGAFEQYF.

The rearrangement links TRBV30 to TRBJ1-6. This CDR3 region has 13 residues. Germline V gene lookup returns CDR1 GTSNPN and CDR2 SVGIG (reference sequence). CDR3: CAWSSGVGSPLHF.

The chain has TRBV20-1 and TRBJ1-6; lacking DNA, the TRBD1 call made by TCRdb goes unchecked. This CDR3 comprises 15 residues. The germline gives CDR1 DFQATT, CDR2 SNEGSKA (reference sequence). CDR3 sequence reads: CSAHRVLGNNSPLHF.

The chain carries TRBV20-1 and TRBJ1-4; TCRdb lists TRBD1, though no DNA is available to test this call. Looked up from germline, CDR1 is DFQATT and CDR2 is SNEGSKA (reference sequence). CDR3 length: 16 residues. This CDR3 is CSARAGTGGAGEKLFF.

The V call is TRBV7-9, the J call TRBJ2-7; no DNA is available, so the TRBD1 call from TCRdb remains unchecked. The CDR3 totals 16 residues. The V gene's germline CDR1 is SEHNR and CDR2 FQNEAQ (reference sequence). CDR3 residues: CASSLEPGQGRYEQYF.

The chain has TRBV10-3 and TRBJ2-1; TCRdb's D gene call, TRBD1, goes unchecked for lack of DNA. Germline CDR1 ENHRY, CDR2 SYGVKD. The CDR3 length is 15 residues. The CDR3 spells CAISSIGRGDNEQFF.

The J gene is TRBJ1-2, the V gene TRBV6-2 or TRBV6-3; the D gene TCRdb calls, TRBD1, cannot be checked with no DNA. CDR3 length: 14 amino acids. Germline lookup yields CDR1 MNHEY and CDR2 SVGEGT. The CDR3 spells CATQGHRNAYGYTF.

V and J are TRBV7-2 and TRBJ1-2; there is no DNA to check the TCRdb D call of TRBD1. The CDR3 sequence is 15 residues long. Germline loops: CDR1 SGHTA, CDR2 FQGNSA. This CDR3 is CASSSNGQGAGSYTF.

The chain has TRBV12-3 or TRBV12-4 and TRBJ2-1; TCRdb's D call, TRBD2, is unchecked because there is no DNA. The length of the CDR3 is 17 residues. CDR3 sequence: CASSLVTSGYFYNEQFF.

V and J are TRBV15 and TRBJ1-1. The CDR3 has 14 amino acids. CDR1 LNHNV and CDR2 YYDKDF come from the germline V gene (reference sequence). This CDR3 reads CATSRDRRVSGAFF.

V usage is TRBV5-1 and J usage is TRBJ2-5. CDR3 length: 14 residues. CDR1 and CDR2 (germline): SGHRS, YFSETQ. The CDR3: CASSLTGDQGTQYF. Supplemented by reference TRBV5-1 and TRBJ2-5, the full variable domain reads KAGVTQTPRYLIKTRGQQVTLSCSPISGHRSVSWYQQTPGQGLQFLFEYFSETQRNKGNFPGRFSGRQFSNSRSEMNVSTLELGDSALYLCASSLTGDQGTQYFGPGTRLLVL.

The chain has TRBV2 and TRBJ2-3. In germline, CDR1 is SNHLY, CDR2 FYNNEI. The CDR3 is 11 residues long. The CDR3 protein is CASRTTDTQYF.

The V and J genes are TRBV2 and TRBJ1-6; no DNA is available, so the TRBD1 call from TCRdb remains unchecked. Germline lookup yields CDR1 SNHLY and CDR2 FYNNEI. CDR3 length: 16 residues. The CDR3 sequence is CASSGGGGEVNSPLHF.

The chain uses TRBV20-1 and TRBJ1-5; without DNA, the TCRdb call of TRBD1 cannot be checked. Germline-derived CDR1 and CDR2 are DFQATT and SNEGSKA (reference sequence). This CDR3 contains 17 residues. The CDR3 is CSAQTRQGFRSNQPQHF.

V is TRBV6-1 and J is TRBJ2-2; TCRdb reports TRBD1, a call that lacks DNA to check it against. The germline gives CDR1 MNHNS, CDR2 SASEGT. The CDR3 totals 13 residues. The CDR3 reads CASPEGDTGELFF.

This chain links TRBV7-8 with TRBJ1-1; TCRdb reports TRBD1, a call that lacks DNA to check it against. Germline values: CDR1 SGHVS, CDR2 FQNEAQ. This CDR3 has 14 residues. This CDR3 reads CASSLDPGRTEAFF.

The genes are TRBV12-3 or TRBV12-4 and TRBJ1-5. The length of the CDR3 is 15 residues. This chain's CDR3 is CASSPREMGNQPQHF.

V usage is TRBV7-2 and J usage is TRBJ2-3. The CDR3 covers 17 residues. Germline V gene lookup returns CDR1 SGHTA and CDR2 FQGNSA. CDR3 sequence: CASSLGPPVLSTDTQYF.